The 20 T cell receptor beta chains presented below share a single source sample, sequenced in a study of Ad26.COV2.S vaccination and SARS-CoV-2 variants. As for treatment: approximately 18 received Ad26.COV2.S at low or high dose, single or two shots; about five received placebo; per-sample allocation not given. Specimen acquisition occurred on day 63 following the initial vaccine or placebo injection. The assay was immunoSEQ multiplex PCR, and TCRdb's table has in-frame clones only and misses some. This sample carries 300,000 to 350,000 clones, 86% of them seen once, and the ten largest clones take 9.5% to 12%. The source was peripheral blood, collected in a trial of Ad26.COV2.S vaccine versus placebo. All receptors derive from a person between 18 and 65 years old who received the Ad26.COV2.S COVID-19 vaccine or a placebo.

The rearrangement links TRBV5-1 to TRBJ1-4; no firm D call. Germline V gene data show CDR1 as SGHRS and CDR2 as YFSETQ. The germline V and J ends were trimmed by 0 bases and 3 bases, with 9 bases remaining between them. This CDR3 region has 15 residues. CDR3 sequence reads: CASSLEGGSNEKLFF. In DNA, the CDR3 is TGCGCCAGCAGCTTGGAGGGCGGGTCTAATGAAAAACTGTTTTTT.

The chain combines TRBV19 with TRBJ2-5; D gene unclear. The germline CDR1 and CDR2 sequences are LNHDA and SQIVND (reference sequence). Trimming took off 3 bases at V and 5 bases at J, with 16 bases between the two ends. This CDR3 has 15 amino acids. DNA for the CDR3: TGTGCCAGTAGTATGACCCCCTCGGGCTCGGAGACCCAGTACTTC. Amino acid sequence: CASSMTPSGSETQYF.

This clone was observed once. The rearrangement uses TRBV7-3 and TRBJ2-2, with D unresolved. The germline gives CDR1 SGHTA, CDR2 FQGTGA. V was cut by 0 bases and J by 1 base, with 9 bases left in between. CDR3 size: 16 residues. CDR3 residues: CASSLTGGRNTGELFF. As DNA, the CDR3 is TGTGCCAGCAGCTTAACGGGTGGGCGGAACACCGGGGAGCTGTTTTTT.

The rearrangement joins TRBV4-3 to TRBJ1-2; TRBD1 agrees at 8 bases. The CDR3 is made up of 16 amino acids. V trimming: 0 bases; J trimming: 7 bases; junction bases outside the gene matches: 10. Per germline, CDR1 LGHNA and CDR2 YSLEER. The CDR3 region has the DNA TGCGCCAGCAGCCAAGATCGTGACAGGGGAGAAGGTGGCTACACCTTC. Protein product: CASSQDRDRGEGGYTF.

The J gene is TRBJ2-3, the V gene TRBV28; D is unclear. The CDR3 runs 14 residues. V was trimmed by 5 bases and J by 6 bases, leaving 15 bases between them. Germline V CDR1 and CDR2: MDHEN, SYDVKM. The CDR3 DNA reads as TGTGCCAGCAGTGCTCCGTCCATACGGGATACGCAGTATTTT. Its protein is CASSAPSIRDTQYF.

The chain carries TRBV6-1 and TRBJ2-1; 7 nucleotides align to TRBD2. Per germline, CDR1 MNHNS and CDR2 SASEGT. This CDR3 region has 16 residues. The V gene end was trimmed by 1 base and the J gene end by 3 bases; junction bases not matched to a gene: 6. This CDR3 is CASSEDGGGLYNEQFF. The CDR3 nucleotides read TGTGCCAGCAGTGAAGATGGCGGGGGACTCTACAATGAGCAGTTCTTC.

V usage is TRBV11-2 and J usage is TRBJ2-2; 9 bases map to TRBD2. The V and J ends lost 5 bases and 6 bases, in that order; junction bases with no gene match: 7. The CDR3 totals 15 residues. Germline V gene data show CDR1 as SGHAT and CDR2 as FQNNGV. As DNA, the CDR3 is TGTGCCAGCAGCACGGGACTAGCTCGGCCCGGGGAGCTGTTTTTT. Protein sequence: CASSTGLARPGELFF.

V and J are TRBV6-5 and TRBJ2-1; 8 nucleotides line up with TRBD1. The CDR3 covers 14 residues. V dropped 5 bases and J dropped 6; count of bases not matched to a gene: 6. Germline values: CDR1 MNHEY, CDR2 SVGAGI. CDR3 bases: TGTGCCAGCAGTCGGACAGGGTTGGTCAATGAGCAGTTCTTC. Protein sequence: CASSRTGLVNEQFF.

The chain has TRBV19 and TRBJ1-2; D perhaps matches TRBD1 (5 bases). The CDR3 runs to 13 residues. Trimming cost V 5 bases and J 7 bases, with 14 bases left between them. Germline values: CDR1 LNHDA, CDR2 SQIVND (reference sequence). CDR3 sequence: CASSLTRDLGYTF. DNA for the CDR3: TGTGCCAGTAGTCTGACCCGGGACCTTGGCTACACCTTC.

The gene calls are TRBV7-8 and TRBJ1-6; D is uncertain. V was shortened by 5 bases and J by 10 bases, with 24 bases between the two germline ends. The CDR3 extends over 17 amino acids. Germline V lookup: CDR1 SGHVS, CDR2 FQNEAQ. In DNA, the CDR3 is TGTGCCAGCAGCCCAAATTCACGGCGGGAGATTGGATCACCCCTCCACTTT. Translating it yields CASSPNSRREIGSPLHF.

The V and J genes are TRBV27 and TRBJ2-7; 7 bases map to TRBD2. CDR1 MNHEY and CDR2 SMNVEV come from the germline V gene (reference sequence). The CDR3 spans 15 residues. V gave up 8 bases and J gave up 2 bases; unmatched junction bases: 12. The CDR3 region has the DNA TGTGCCAGCGTTATGAGCGGTAGCGGGCCCTACGAGCAGTACTTC. Amino acids: CASVMSGSGPYEQYF.

On this clone: Different DNA sequences within this sample yield the same CDR3. This chain links TRBV15 with TRBJ1-3; perhaps TRBD1 as D (5 bases). The CDR3 totals 14 residues. Germline lookup yields CDR1 LNHNV and CDR2 YYDKDF (reference sequence). Trimming took off 1 base at V and 3 bases at J, with 7 bases between the two ends. DNA for the CDR3: TGTGCCACCAGCAGAGTAGGGGTTGGAAACACCATATATTTT. Its translation is CATSRVGVGNTIYF.

The J gene is TRBJ1-4, the V gene TRBV10-1; 7 nucleotides agree with TRBD1. The V gene's germline CDR1 is WNHNN and CDR2 SYGVQD (reference sequence). V was pared by 6 bases and J by 4 bases, with 5 bases of the junction left unmatched. The CDR3 is 14 amino acids. CDR3 loop: CASSGTDFNEKLFF. CDR3 coding DNA: TGCGCCAGCAGCGGGACAGACTTTAATGAAAAACTGTTTTTT.

In its sample, this clone was seen a few times. The chain links TRBV7-9 to TRBJ2-1, with TRBD2 identical over 15 bases. V shed 2 bases, J shed 9 bases, and the junction held 2 bases outside the gene matches. This CDR3 is built from 15 residues. In germline, CDR1 is SEHNR, CDR2 FQNEAQ (reference sequence). CDR3 sequence (DNA): TGTGCCAGCAGCTTAACGGGACTAGCGGGAGGTGAGCAGTTCTTC. Translating gives CASSLTGLAGGEQFF.

The V call is TRBV2, the J call TRBJ2-5, with D hard to call. Trimming pared 5 bases from V and 4 bases from J, leaving 11 bases between. Per the germline V gene, CDR1 is SNHLY and CDR2 is FYNNEI. The CDR3 covers 13 residues. The CDR3 nucleotides are TGTGCCAGCAGTTTGGAACCCCTAGAGACCCAGTACTTC. It yields the protein CASSLEPLETQYF.

Concerning this clone itself: The junction does not match germline at one end; this may be a read error. The V gene is TRBV28, the J gene TRBJ1-2, with 9 bases matching TRBD1. CDR3 length: 15 residues. Per germline, CDR1 MDHEN and CDR2 SYDVKM. The CDR3 protein is CASLRPGQGGYGYIF. The CDR3 nucleotides are TGTGCCAGTCTGCGTCCGGGACAGGGAGGCTATGGCTACATCTTC.

V is TRBV14 and J is TRBJ2-1; 15 positions match TRBD2. CDR1 and CDR2 (germline): SGHDN, FVKESK. The CDR3 is made up of 19 amino acids. After removal of 4 bases from V and 2 bases from J, the junction contained 9 bases not matched to a gene. The CDR3 sequence is CASSPRPGLAGGAYNEQFF. DNA for the CDR3: TGTGCCAGCAGCCCCCGTCCGGGACTAGCGGGAGGAGCCTACAATGAGCAGTTCTTC.

J is TRBJ2-7 and V is TRBV7-2; D gene uncertain. Germline assignment: CDR1 SGHTA and CDR2 FQGNSA. V shed 5 bases and J shed 7 bases, with 18 bases lying between them. The CDR3 is 14 residues long. Written as DNA, the CDR3 is TGTGCCAGCAGCCCTCAGCCGGAAGTGGGGGAGCAGTACTTC. Encoded protein: CASSPQPEVGEQYF.

This clone is a singleton in its sample. The rearrangement joins TRBV7-9 to TRBJ2-7; 8 bases align to TRBD1. The CDR3 runs to 15 residues. Germline V gives CDR1 SEHNR, CDR2 FQNEAQ (reference sequence). V trimming: 5 bases; J trimming: 2 bases; junction bases outside the gene matches: 8. As DNA, the CDR3 is TGTGCCAGCAGCCCTGGACAGGGCTTGGCCTACGAGCAGTACTTC. It specifies CASSPGQGLAYEQYF. Variable domain in full (rest from reference TRBV7-9 and TRBJ2-7): DTGVSQNPRHKITKRGQNVTFRCDPISEHNRLYWYRQTLGQGPEFLTYFQNEAQLEKSRLLSDRFSAERPKGSFSTLEIQRTEQGDSAMYLCASSPGQGLAYEQYFGPGTRLTVT.

V gene TRBV11-1 combines with J gene TRBJ2-7; D remains ambiguous. Germline values: CDR1 SGHAT, CDR2 FQDESV (reference sequence). The V end lost 1 base, the J end lost 0 bases, and 10 bases lay between the germline ends. The CDR3 is made up of 15 amino acids. The CDR3 spells CASSLESKSSYEQYF. The CDR3 region has the DNA TGTGCCAGCAGCTTAGAATCCAAGTCCTCCTACGAGCAGTACTTC.